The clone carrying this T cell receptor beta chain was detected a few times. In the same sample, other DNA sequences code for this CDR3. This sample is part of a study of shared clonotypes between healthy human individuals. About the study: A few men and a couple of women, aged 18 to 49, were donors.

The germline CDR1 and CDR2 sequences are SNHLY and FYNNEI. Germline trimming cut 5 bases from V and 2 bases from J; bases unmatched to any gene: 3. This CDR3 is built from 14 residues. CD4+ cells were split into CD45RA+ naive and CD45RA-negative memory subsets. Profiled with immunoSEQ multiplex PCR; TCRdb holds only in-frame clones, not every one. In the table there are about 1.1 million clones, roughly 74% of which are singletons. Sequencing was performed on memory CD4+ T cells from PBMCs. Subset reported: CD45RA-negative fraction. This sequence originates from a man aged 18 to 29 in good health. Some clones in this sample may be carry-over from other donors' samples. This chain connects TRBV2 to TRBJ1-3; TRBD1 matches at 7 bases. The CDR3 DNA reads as TGTGCCAGCAGTTACAGGGGAACTGGAAACACCATATATTTT. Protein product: CASSYRGTGNTIYF.